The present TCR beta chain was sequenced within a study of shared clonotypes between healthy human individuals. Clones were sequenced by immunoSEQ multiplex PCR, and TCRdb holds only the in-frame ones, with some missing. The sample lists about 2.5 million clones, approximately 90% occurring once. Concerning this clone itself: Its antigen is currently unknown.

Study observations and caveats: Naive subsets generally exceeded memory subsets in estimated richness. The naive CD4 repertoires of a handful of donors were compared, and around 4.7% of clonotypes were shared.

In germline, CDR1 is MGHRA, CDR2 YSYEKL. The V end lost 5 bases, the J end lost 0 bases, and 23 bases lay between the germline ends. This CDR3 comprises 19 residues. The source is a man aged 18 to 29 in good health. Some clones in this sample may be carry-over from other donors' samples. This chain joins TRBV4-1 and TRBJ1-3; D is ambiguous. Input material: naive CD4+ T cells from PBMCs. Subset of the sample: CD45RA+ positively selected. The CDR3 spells CASSGHGGRATHSGNTIYF. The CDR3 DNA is TGCGCCAGCAGCGGTCACGGCGGCCGCGCTACCCACTCTGGAAACACCATATATTTT.